The 23 T cell receptor beta chains below come from one sample, sequenced in a study of a mutant IDH1 vaccine in newly diagnosed glioma. Assay: immunoSEQ multiplex PCR; the TCRdb copy retains only in-frame clones and omits some. This table holds roughly 30,000 clones, roughly 87% found once. The time point: week 5, during vaccination. It was 300 ug of mutant IDH1 20-mer peptide that made up each vaccine dose, given with topical imiquimod. Their antigens are not known. The sample consisted of peripheral blood mononuclear cells (PBMCs), taken from a glioma patient whose treatment included an IDH1 peptide vaccine. These receptors were taken from a woman in her thirties or forties with glioma. Some clones in this sample may be carry-over from other donors' samples.

V and J are TRBV6-6 and TRBJ1-1; D gene ambiguous. Per the germline V gene, CDR1 is MNHNY and CDR2 is SVGAGI (reference sequence). V dropped 0 bases and J dropped 8 bases, with 7 bases sitting between them. The CDR3 length is 12 residues. Here the CDR3 reads CASSYSTDEAFF. Here the CDR3 DNA reads TGTGCCAGCAGTTACTCGACTGACGAAGCTTTCTTT.

The chain couples TRBV5-8 to TRBJ2-1, with 8 bases fitting TRBD2. V shed 5 bases and J 2 bases; nucleotides not matched to a gene: 3. There are 14 residues in the CDR3. Germline assignment: CDR1 SGHTS and CDR2 YDEGEE. This CDR3 is CASSTSGTYNEQFF. Here the CDR3 DNA reads TGTGCCAGCAGTACTAGCGGTACCTACAATGAGCAGTTCTTC. Full variable domain (missing parts from reference TRBV5-8 and TRBJ2-1): EAGVTQSPTHLIKTRGQQATLRCSPISGHTSVYWYQQALGLGLQFLLWYDEGEERNRGNFPPRFSGRQFPNYSSELNVNALELEDSALYLCASSTSGTYNEQFFGPGTRLTVL.

The chain is built from TRBV6-5 and TRBJ1-1, with TRBD1 identical over 7 bases. V gave up 6 bases and J gave up 1 base; unmatched junction bases: 5. CDR1 and CDR2 (germline): MNHEY, SVGAGI. This CDR3 is 14 amino acids long. The CDR3 DNA sequence: TGTGCCAGCAGGAAACCAGGGGGGAACACTGAAGCTTTCTTT. Protein product: CASRKPGGNTEAFF.

The V gene is TRBV28, the J gene TRBJ2-3; the D gene could be TRBD1 or TRBD2 (7 bases each). The CDR3 contains 14 residues. CDR1 and CDR2 from the germline V gene are MDHEN and SYDVKM. V was clipped by 6 bases and J by 4 bases, with 14 bases between them. Here the CDR3 DNA reads TGTGCCAGCAGCCAGGGGGGGAGGGCAGATACGCAGTATTTT. It encodes CASSQGGRADTQYF.

The J gene is TRBJ2-5, the V gene TRBV18; D not resolved. The CDR3 runs 14 residues. The ends were cut back, 3 bases at V and 5 bases at J, with 13 bases in the middle. Germline CDR1 is KGHSH and CDR2 is LQKENI. CDR3 bases: TGTGCCAGCTCACCCGAGGTCCGGGTGGAGACCCAGTACTTC. It encodes CASSPEVRVETQYF.

The genes are TRBV19 and TRBJ1-2; TRBD1 matches at 7 bases. Germline-derived CDR1 and CDR2 are LNHDA and SQIVND (reference sequence). The CDR3 has 15 amino acids. V was pared by 7 bases and J by 5 bases, with 13 bases of the junction left unmatched. The CDR3 protein is CASIRDRRLLYGYTF. The CDR3 DNA reads TGTGCCAGTATCCGGGACAGACGACTTCTATATGGCTACACCTTC.

The rearrangement links TRBV5-1 to TRBJ2-2; D might be TRBD2 (6 bases). Trimming removed 2 bases at V and 3 bases at J, with 14 bases between. Germline CDR1 and CDR2: SGHRS and YFSETQ. CDR3 length equals 16 residues. The CDR3 DNA follows: TGCGCCAGCAGCTTACCCCGACTAGGGGACACCGGGGAGCTGTTTTTT. Protein sequence: CASSLPRLGDTGELFF.

The V and J genes are TRBV28 and TRBJ2-7; D uncertain. This CDR3 contains 12 residues. V shed 3 bases and J shed 6 bases, with 9 bases lying between them. Germline V CDR1 and CDR2: MDHEN, SYDVKM. CDR3 loop: CASSFPSGEQYF. CDR3 in DNA: TGTGCCAGCAGTTTCCCCTCCGGCGAGCAGTACTTC.

The gene calls are TRBV4-3 and TRBJ2-1, with TRBD2 as a possible D gene (5 bases). The CDR3 loop spans 15 amino acids. CDR1 and CDR2 (germline): LGHNA, YSLEER. V was shortened by 1 base and J by 4 bases, with 11 bases between the two germline ends. The CDR3 coding sequence is TGCGCCAGCAGCCAAGCTAACGGGGTGTACAATGAGCAGTTCTTC. This translates into CASSQANGVYNEQFF.

The chain is built from TRBV9 and TRBJ1-6; TRBD1 aligns across 7 bases. From germline, CDR1 is SGDLS and CDR2 YYNGEE. The CDR3 extends over 12 amino acids. After removal of 4 bases from V and 10 bases from J, the junction contained 2 bases not matched to a gene. CDR3 DNA sequence: TGTGCCAGCAGCTTAGGGGGCTCACCCCTCCACTTT. Encoded protein: CASSLGGSPLHF.

The V call is TRBV6-5, the J call TRBJ2-5, with 9 positions matching TRBD1. The better agreement between TRBJ2-7 and the DNA end casts doubt on the J call. The V gene's germline CDR1 is MNHEY and CDR2 SVGAGI. The CDR3 consists of 15 residues. CDR3 DNA sequence: TGTGCCAGCAGTTACTCCGGGACAGGGCCCTACGAGCAGTACTTC. Translated, it gives CASSYSGTGPYEQYF.

CDR3 coding DNA: TGTGCCAGCAGCTCCCCGGGACAGGGGGCCTACGAGCAGTACTTC. Amino acids: CASSSPGQGAYEQYF. The chain carries TRBV7-9 and TRBJ2-7; 11 nucleotides agree with TRBD1. Germline-derived CDR1 and CDR2 are SEHNR and FQNEAQ (reference sequence). The CDR3 length is 15 residues. J gave up 2 bases and V 4 bases, and 4 bases lay outside the gene matches.

V is TRBV5-6 and J is TRBJ1-3; no clear D gene. Germline V gene sequence: CDR1 SGHDT, CDR2 YYEEEE. This CDR3 comprises 14 residues. Trimming cost V 3 bases and J 8 bases, with 15 bases left between them. The CDR3 nucleotides read TGTGCCAGCAGCTGGGTCCTGACACGGGACACCATATATTTT. It is translated as CASSWVLTRDTIYF.

V and J are TRBV7-2 and TRBJ2-1, with 9 bases lining up with TRBD2. Germline trimming cut 2 bases from V and 7 bases from J; bases unmatched to any gene: 12. The CDR3 runs to 17 residues. Germline V lookup: CDR1 SGHTA, CDR2 FQGNSA. The CDR3 region has the DNA TGTGCCAGCAGCTTATGGTCCCGTAGCGGGGGTAAGAATGAGCAGTTCTTC. It yields the protein CASSLWSRSGGKNEQFF.

In its sample, this clone was seen once. The chain combines TRBV19 with TRBJ2-3; D is unresolved. V was shortened by 3 bases and J by 9 bases, with 10 bases between the two germline ends. The germline gives CDR1 LNHDA, CDR2 SQIVND (reference sequence). This CDR3 is built from 12 residues. For the CDR3, the DNA is TGTGCCAGTAGTATGGGTCAGATAACGCAGTATTTT. It codes for CASSMGQITQYF.

The chain links TRBV27 to TRBJ2-7, with 7 bases matching TRBD1. The germline V gene has CDR1 MNHEY and CDR2 SMNVEV (reference sequence). V lost 8 bases and J lost 6; bases outside the gene matches: 13. The CDR3 loop spans 14 amino acids. CDR3 nucleotide sequence: TGTGCCAGCTCAAGAGCAGGGGGTCAGCTCGAGCAGTACTTC. Its protein is CASSRAGGQLEQYF.

This sequence joins TRBV27 and TRBJ1-2; D uncertain. Trimming removed 5 bases from V and 0 bases from J, with 10 bases in between. Per the germline V gene, CDR1 is MNHEY and CDR2 is SMNVEV (reference sequence). The CDR3 sequence is 14 residues long. The CDR3 loop reads CASSPHRANYGYTF. The CDR3 DNA follows: TGTGCCAGCAGTCCCCACAGAGCTAACTATGGCTACACCTTC.

The rearrangement joins TRBV5-1 to TRBJ1-1, with D perhaps matching TRBD1 (6 bases). This CDR3 is built from 13 residues. CDR1 is SGHRS and CDR2 is YFSETQ in the germline V gene. V was shortened by 0 bases and J by 7 bases, with 10 bases between the two germline ends. The CDR3 DNA reads as TGCGCCAGCAGCTTGGCTGGGGGCGATGAAGCTTTCTTT. This encodes CASSLAGGDEAFF. Filled out from reference TRBV5-1 and TRBJ1-1, the complete variable domain reads KAGVTQTPRYLIKTRGQQVTLSCSPISGHRSVSWYQQTPGQGLQFLFEYFSETQRNKGNFPGRFSGRQFSNSRSEMNVSTLELGDSALYLCASSLAGGDEAFFGQGTRLTVV.

V usage is TRBV6-4 and J usage is TRBJ2-1, with TRBD1 matching over 9 bases. Germline assignment: CDR1 MRHNA and CDR2 SNTAGT. This CDR3 has 13 residues. With V trimmed by 2 bases and J by 16 bases, 9 bases remained unmatched. CDR3 sequence (DNA): TGTGCCAGCAGTGACACCGACAGGGGGTTGCAATTCTTC. Encoded protein: CASSDTDRGLQFF.

This chain joins TRBV7-2 and TRBJ2-5, with D uncertain. CDR3 length: 14 residues. Trimming removed 4 bases at V and 5 bases at J, with 14 bases between. CDR1 SGHTA and CDR2 FQGNSA come from the germline V gene. The DNA of the CDR3 is TGTGCCAGCAGCTCACAGCAAGCTAGGGAGACCCAGTACTTC. This gives the protein CASSSQQARETQYF.

CDR3 in amino acids: CASSLVGGAYGYTF. The CDR3 nucleotides are TGTGCCAGCAGTTTAGTAGGGGGTGCCTATGGCTACACCTTC. The chain recombines TRBV28 with TRBJ1-2, with a tentative D call TRBD1 (6 bases). This CDR3 contains 14 residues. Germline V lookup: CDR1 MDHEN, CDR2 SYDVKM. V lost 2 bases and J lost 4, with 11 bases in between.

The rearrangement links TRBV6-5 to TRBJ1-6; D remains ambiguous. Trimming removed 0 bases at V and 0 bases at J, with 6 bases between. The V gene's germline CDR1 is MNHEY and CDR2 SVGAGI. This CDR3 is 16 amino acids long. CDR3 nucleotides: TGTGCCAGCAGTTACTCTCGGAGCTCCTATAATTCACCCCTCCACTTT. This codes for CASSYSRSSYNSPLHF.

This sequence joins TRBV7-2 and TRBJ2-5, with no clear D. CDR1 and CDR2 (germline): SGHTA, FQGNSA. The CDR3 loop spans 13 amino acids. Between the trimmed V and J ends, which lost 5 bases and 2 bases, there was a span of 9 bases. CDR3 in amino acids: CASSQNSQETQYF. The CDR3 nucleotides read TGTGCCAGCAGCCAAAACAGTCAAGAGACCCAGTACTTC.